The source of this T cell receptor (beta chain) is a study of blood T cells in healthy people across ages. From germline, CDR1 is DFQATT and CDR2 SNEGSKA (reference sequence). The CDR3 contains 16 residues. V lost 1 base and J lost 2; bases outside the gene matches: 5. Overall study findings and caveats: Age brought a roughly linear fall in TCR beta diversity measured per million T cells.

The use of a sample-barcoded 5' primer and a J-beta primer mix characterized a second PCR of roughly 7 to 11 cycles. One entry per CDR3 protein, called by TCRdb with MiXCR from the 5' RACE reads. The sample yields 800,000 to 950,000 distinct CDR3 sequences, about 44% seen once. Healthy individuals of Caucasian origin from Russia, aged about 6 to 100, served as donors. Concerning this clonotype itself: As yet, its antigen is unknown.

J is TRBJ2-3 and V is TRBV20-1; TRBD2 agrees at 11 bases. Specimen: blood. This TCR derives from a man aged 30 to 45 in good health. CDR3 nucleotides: TGCAGTGCTAGAGCGGGACTAGCGGTATTCACAGATACGCAGTATTTT. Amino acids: CSARAGLAVFTDTQYF.